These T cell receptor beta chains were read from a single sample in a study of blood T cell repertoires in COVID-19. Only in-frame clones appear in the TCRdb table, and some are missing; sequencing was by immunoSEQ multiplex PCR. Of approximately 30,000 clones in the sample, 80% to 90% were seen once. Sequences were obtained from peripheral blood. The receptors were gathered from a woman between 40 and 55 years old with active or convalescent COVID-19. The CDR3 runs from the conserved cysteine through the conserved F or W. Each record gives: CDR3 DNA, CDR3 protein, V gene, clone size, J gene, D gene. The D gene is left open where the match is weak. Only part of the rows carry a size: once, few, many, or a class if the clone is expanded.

DNA: TGTGCCAGCAGCTTAGCCCCTTTAACTAGCGGGAGAGCTGATACGCAGTATTTT
CDR3: CASSLAPLTSGRADTQYF
V: TRBV7-9
size: .
J: TRBJ2-3
D: TRBD2

DNA: TGCGCCAGCAGCCAAGGACCCGGGACAGGGAGGGACGAGCAGTACTTC
CDR3: CASSQGPGTGRDEQYF
V: TRBV4-3
size: .
J: TRBJ2-7
D: TRBD1

DNA: TGTGCCAGCTCCCGGGGGGCTGCCTCTGGAAACACCATATATTTT
CDR3: CASSRGAASGNTIYF
V: TRBV18
size: .
J: TRBJ1-3
D: .

DNA: TGTGCCAGCAGCCAAGTTCTGAATGAGCAGTTCTTC
CDR3: CASSQVLNEQFF
V: TRBV3-1/TRBV3-2
size: .
J: TRBJ2-1
D: .

DNA: TGTGCCAGCAGCCCCGACATTCTCCGCACAGATACGCAGTATTTT
CDR3: CASSPDILRTDTQYF
V: TRBV9
size: once
J: TRBJ2-3
D: .

DNA: TGTGCCAGCAGTGATGCGGACAGGGACCATTCACCCCTCCACTTT
CDR3: CASSDADRDHSPLHF
V: TRBV25-1
size: .
J: TRBJ1-6
D: TRBD1

DNA: TGTGCCAGCAGCTTGCCCAGGGGGACGGGGGAGACCCAGTACTTC
CDR3: CASSLPRGTGETQYF
V: TRBV5-4
size: .
J: TRBJ2-5
D: TRBD1

DNA: TGTGCCAGCAGCGGCCTCGAGGAGCAGGGCGAGCAGTTCTTC
CDR3: CASSGLEEQGEQFF
V: TRBV21-1
size: .
J: TRBJ2-1
D: .

DNA: TGTGCCAGCAGCTTAGGGGACAGTTACACTGAAGCTTTCTTT
CDR3: CASSLGDSYTEAFF
V: TRBV7-2
size: .
J: TRBJ1-1
D: TRBD1

DNA: TGTGCCAGCAGTTACTCGATGGACAGGGGGTACACTGAAGCTTTCTTT
CDR3: CASSYSMDRGYTEAFF
V: TRBV6-2/TRBV6-3
size: .
J: TRBJ1-1
D: TRBD1

DNA: TGTGCCAGCAGTGAAGCGCTGGCAGGCCTTAGCAATCAGCCCCAGCATTTT
CDR3: CASSEALAGLSNQPQHF
V: TRBV2
size: .
J: TRBJ1-5
D: .

DNA: TGTGCCACCAGTGTTTCCCCTGAAGAGACCCAGTACTTC
CDR3: CATSVSPEETQYF
V: TRBV24-1
size: .
J: TRBJ2-5
D: .

DNA: TGTGCCAGCACCGGCAGGTTGTACAATGAGCAGTTCTTC
CDR3: CASTGRLYNEQFF
V: TRBV6-5
size: once
J: TRBJ2-1
D: .

DNA: TGTGCCAGGTGGGACAGGGTTCGACGGGAATCAGCCCAGCATTTT
CDR3: CARWDRVRRESAQHF
V: TRBV27
size: .
J: TRBJ1-5
D: TRBD1

DNA: TGTGCCAGCAGCCAAGATCCAGGTGAAGGTTCCTACGAGCAGTACTTC
CDR3: CASSQDPGEGSYEQYF
V: TRBV3-1/TRBV3-2
size: once
J: TRBJ2-7
D: .

DNA: TGCGCCAGCAGCTTGGGAACAGGGGGGGCGAACACTGAAGCTTTCTTT
CDR3: CASSLGTGGANTEAFF
V: TRBV5-1
size: .
J: TRBJ1-1
D: TRBD1

DNA: TGTGCCAGCAGCCGAGACTTAGCGGGAGGCCAAGAGACCCAGTACTTC
CDR3: CASSRDLAGGQETQYF
V: TRBV3-1/TRBV3-2
size: once
J: TRBJ2-5
D: TRBD2

DNA: TGTGCCAGCAGCTTAGCCCGGGGTAACACCGGGGAGCTGTTTTTT
CDR3: CASSLARGNTGELFF
V: TRBV7-9
size: .
J: TRBJ2-2
D: .

DNA: TGCGCCAGCAGCTTGCAGGCAGGGGCGCGGGACACTGAAGCTTTCTTT
CDR3: CASSLQAGARDTEAFF
V: TRBV5-1
size: .
J: TRBJ1-1
D: .

DNA: TGTGCCTGGACGGATGTTCAGGGGGCCGCCTACGAGCAGTACTTC
CDR3: CAWTDVQGAAYEQYF
V: TRBV30
size: .
J: TRBJ2-7
D: TRBD1

DNA: TGTGCCATCAGCTCGGTAGATCAAGAGACCCAGTACTTC
CDR3: CAISSVDQETQYF
V: TRBV10-3
size: .
J: TRBJ2-5
D: .

DNA: TGTGCCAGCAGCTGGGGCCTAGACAGGACCTATGGCTACACCTTC
CDR3: CASSWGLDRTYGYTF
V: TRBV5-4
size: .
J: TRBJ1-2
D: .

DNA: TGCGCCAGCAGCCAGGACCCGACAGGGACGGCAGATACGCAGTATTTT
CDR3: CASSQDPTGTADTQYF
V: TRBV5-1
size: .
J: TRBJ2-3
D: TRBD1

DNA: TGTGCCAGCAGCGTAGGCCAGGGCTATGGCTACACCTTC
CDR3: CASSVGQGYGYTF
V: TRBV9
size: .
J: TRBJ1-2
D: .

DNA: TGTGCCAGCGAGACGTCGGGTCTCTACGAGCAGTACTTC
CDR3: CASETSGLYEQYF
V: TRBV28
size: .
J: TRBJ2-7
D: .

DNA: TGTGCCTGGAGTGTAGACAGGGGCCAGCCCCAGCATTTT
CDR3: CAWSVDRGQPQHF
V: TRBV30
size: .
J: TRBJ1-5
D: TRBD1

DNA: TGTGCCAGCAGCTTGTCTAATCAGCCCCAGCATTTT
CDR3: CASSLSNQPQHF
V: TRBV7-3
size: .
J: TRBJ1-5
D: .

DNA: TGTGCCAGCAGCTTGGGGACGGGGACACGGAATGGCTACACCTTC
CDR3: CASSLGTGTRNGYTF
V: TRBV5-5
size: .
J: TRBJ1-2
D: .

DNA: TGCAGCGTTGTACCAGGCACCGGGGAGCTGTTTTTT
CDR3: CSVVPGTGELFF
V: TRBV29-1
size: .
J: TRBJ2-2
D: .

DNA: TGTGCCAGCGGTTTCGGCTACGAGCAGTACTTC
CDR3: CASGFGYEQYF
V: TRBV2
size: .
J: TRBJ2-7
D: .

DNA: TGCGCCAGCAGCCAGCGACAGGGTAACACCGGGGAGCTGTTTTTT
CDR3: CASSQRQGNTGELFF
V: TRBV4-3
size: .
J: TRBJ2-2
D: TRBD1

DNA: TGTGCCAGCAGCAAAGGGAAGACGACAGGGTACGAGCACAATCAGCCCCAGCATTTT
CDR3: CASSKGKTTGYEHNQPQHF
V: TRBV21-1
size: .
J: TRBJ1-5
D: .

DNA: TGTGCCAGCAGCTTGCTCCCAGGGGACTATGGCTACACCTTC
CDR3: CASSLLPGDYGYTF
V: TRBV5-6
size: .
J: TRBJ1-2
D: .

DNA: TGTGCCAGTAGTATAGACGCCGGCGGGGGACAGGTTCTCTTT
CDR3: CASSIDAGGGQVLF
V: TRBV19
size: .
J: TRBJ1-6
D: TRBD1

DNA: TGTGCCAGCTCATCTTGGACAGGGCGAAGCACTGAAGCTTTCTTT
CDR3: CASSSWTGRSTEAFF
V: TRBV18
size: .
J: TRBJ1-1
D: TRBD1

DNA: TGTGCCAGCAGCGTCCTGACTGAAGCTAACTATGGCTACACCTTC
CDR3: CASSVLTEANYGYTF
V: TRBV3-1/TRBV3-2
size: .
J: TRBJ1-2
D: .

DNA: TGTGCCAGCAGTGACTCTTGGACTAGCGTAGTCAATGAGCAGTTCTTC
CDR3: CASSDSWTSVVNEQFF
V: TRBV6-4
size: .
J: TRBJ2-1
D: TRBD2

DNA: TGTGCCAGCGGACAGACAGGGGGCTCCAACTATGGCTACACCTTC
CDR3: CASGQTGGSNYGYTF
V: TRBV3-1/TRBV3-2
size: .
J: TRBJ1-2
D: TRBD1

DNA: TGTGCCAGCAGCCCAAAAGCCCGACAGGGCTATTATTCACCCCTCCACTTT
CDR3: CASSPKARQGYYSPLHF
V: TRBV3-1/TRBV3-2
size: .
J: TRBJ1-6
D: TRBD1

DNA: TGTGCCAGCAGCCGACTAGCGGATCGCGATGAGCAGTTCTTC
CDR3: CASSRLADRDEQFF
V: TRBV5-4
size: .
J: TRBJ2-1
D: TRBD2

DNA: TGTGCCAGCAGTGAAGACAGGCCCAAGGGGCCCCAGCATTTT
CDR3: CASSEDRPKGPQHF
V: TRBV2
size: .
J: TRBJ1-5
D: .

DNA: TGTGCTAGCACCCTAGGGACAGGTTTGGCTGGAAACACCATATATTTT
CDR3: CASTLGTGLAGNTIYF
V: TRBV7-7
size: .
J: TRBJ1-3
D: TRBD1

DNA: TGCGCCAGCAGCTTGGGGGGACTAGCGGGTTACTCCTACGAGCAGTACTTC
CDR3: CASSLGGLAGYSYEQYF
V: TRBV5-1
size: .
J: TRBJ2-7
D: TRBD2

DNA: TGTGCCAGCAGTGAGTTGAGGGGGTTGGATCAGCCCCAGCATTTT
CDR3: CASSELRGLDQPQHF
V: TRBV2
size: .
J: TRBJ1-5
D: .

DNA: TGCGCCAGCAGCCCCGGGACAGGGGACACCGGGGAGCTGTTTTTT
CDR3: CASSPGTGDTGELFF
V: TRBV5-1
size: .
J: TRBJ2-2
D: TRBD1

DNA: TGTGCCATCAGTCCGGGACAGGGACTCGAAAAACTGTTTTTT
CDR3: CAISPGQGLEKLFF
V: TRBV10-3
size: few
J: TRBJ1-4
D: TRBD1

DNA: TGTGCCAGCAGCCTGGGGGGAGGCACTGAAGCTTTCTTT
CDR3: CASSLGGGTEAFF
V: TRBV5-6
size: .
J: TRBJ1-1
D: .

DNA: TGTGCCAGCTCACTGGACAGGGGCGTCAACAGGGGAGCTTTCTTT
CDR3: CASSLDRGVNRGAFF
V: TRBV18
size: .
J: TRBJ1-1
D: TRBD1